This T cell receptor (beta chain) was profiled in a study of cytomegalovirus exposure and HLA in healthy donors. Overall study results and limits: Most TCRs appeared rarely, but some public TCRs recurred in many donors. Reports described diagnosis of cytomegalovirus status by the classifier as highly specific and sensitive. Specificity for CMV antigens was confirmed in vitro for a few of the CMV-associated chains.

These donors were members of the roughly 120-subject validation cohort, a group separate from the roughly 670-subject first cohort. The CDR3 is 12 residues long. J lost 4 bases, V lost 6 bases, and 2 bases had no gene match. CDR1 is MDHEN, CDR2 SYDVKM, per germline. With respect to this clone: The antigen is undetermined.

Clones were sequenced by immunoSEQ multiplex PCR, and TCRdb holds only the in-frame ones, with some missing. The repertoire includes over 120,000 clones, 75% to 90% of them detected once, and roughly 6.7% sits in the top ten. This sequence joins TRBV28 and TRBJ1-2; 7 bases are shared with TRBD1. Sequencing was done on a sample of PBMCs. This clonotype was sampled from a young woman in good health and CMV-seropositive. The CDR3 loop reads CASRPGGYGYTF. Written as DNA, the CDR3 is TGTGCCAGCAGGCCAGGGGGCTATGGCTACACCTTC.